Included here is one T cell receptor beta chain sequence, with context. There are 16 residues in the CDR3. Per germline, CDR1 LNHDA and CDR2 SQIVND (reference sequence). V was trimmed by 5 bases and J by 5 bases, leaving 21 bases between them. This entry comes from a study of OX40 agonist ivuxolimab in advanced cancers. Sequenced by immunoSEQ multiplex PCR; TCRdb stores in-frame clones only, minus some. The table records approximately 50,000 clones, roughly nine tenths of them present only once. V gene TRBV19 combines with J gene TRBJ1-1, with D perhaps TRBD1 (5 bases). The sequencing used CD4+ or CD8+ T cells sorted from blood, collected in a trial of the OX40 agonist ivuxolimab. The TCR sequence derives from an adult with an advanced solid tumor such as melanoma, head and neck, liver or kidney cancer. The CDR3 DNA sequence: TGTGCCAGTAGTCCCTTGGGGGTGGGCCAGCCGACTGAAGCTTTCTTT. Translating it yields CASSPLGVGQPTEAFF.